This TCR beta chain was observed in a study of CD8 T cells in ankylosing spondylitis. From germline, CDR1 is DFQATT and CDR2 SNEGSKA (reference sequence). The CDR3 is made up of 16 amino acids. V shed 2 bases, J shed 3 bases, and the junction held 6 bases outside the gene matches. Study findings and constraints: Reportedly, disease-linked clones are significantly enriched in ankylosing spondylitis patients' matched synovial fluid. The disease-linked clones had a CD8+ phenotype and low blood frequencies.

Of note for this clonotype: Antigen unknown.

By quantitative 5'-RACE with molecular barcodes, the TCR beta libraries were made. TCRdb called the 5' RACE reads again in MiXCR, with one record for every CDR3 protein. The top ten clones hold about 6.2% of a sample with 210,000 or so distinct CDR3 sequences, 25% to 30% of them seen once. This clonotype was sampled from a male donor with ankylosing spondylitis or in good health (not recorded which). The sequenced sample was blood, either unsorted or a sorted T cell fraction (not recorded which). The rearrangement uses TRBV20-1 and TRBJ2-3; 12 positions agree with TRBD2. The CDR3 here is CSARPRLAGVTDTQYF. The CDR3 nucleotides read TGCAGTGCTAGACCGCGACTAGCGGGAGTAACAGATACGCAGTATTTT.